This entry lists 9 T cell receptor beta chains sequenced from one sample in a study of shared T cell receptors in the human thymus. Data came from immunoSEQ multiplex PCR; TCRdb stores just in-frame clones and leaves some out. Here the sample spans hundreds of thousands of clones, roughly 74% being singletons. In addition, the sample was reused for a study of human thymus T cells.

The material sequenced was thymocytes. These TCRs come from a boy younger than two with a congenital heart defect.

The rearrangement links TRBV29-1 to TRBJ1-4; 10 bases map to TRBD1. Per germline, CDR1 SQVTM and CDR2 ANQGSEA. V dropped 4 bases and J dropped 10; count of bases not matched to a gene: 6. CDR3 length: 13 residues. The CDR3 sequence is CSVAGQGRGKLFF. CDR3 nucleotides: TGCAGCGTTGCGGGACAGGGGCGTGGAAAACTGTTTTTT.

The gene calls are TRBV28 and TRBJ1-5, with D unclear. The CDR3 runs to 15 residues. The V gene lost 3 bases and the J gene lost 1 base, with 10 bases spanning the gap. CDR1 is MDHEN and CDR2 is SYDVKM in the germline V gene. The CDR3 DNA sequence: TGTGCCAGCAGTTTTGACGGAGACAGCAATCAGCCCCAGCATTTT. This codes for CASSFDGDSNQPQHF.

The chain employs TRBV5-3 and TRBJ2-7, with D possibly matching TRBD1 (7 bases). TRBV5-3 is an ORF for which the function is uncertain. This CDR3 has 21 amino acids. V was shortened by 6 bases and J by 3 bases, with 37 bases between the two germline ends. CDR3 coding DNA: TGTGCCAGAATCGCGACAGGGAGTCCGCTAGCGCAACAGGAGAGTTGCTACGAGCAGTACTTC. This translates into CARIATGSPLAQQESCYEQYF.

CDR3 residues: CASIPRGGRGRDKLPQHF. DNA of the CDR3: TGTGCCAGCATCCCTCGCGGGGGCAGGGGGCGGGATAAGTTGCCCCAGCATTTT. The chain joins TRBV28 to TRBJ1-5, with 8 nucleotides matching TRBD1. J gave up 9 bases and V 7 bases, and 23 bases lay outside the gene matches. Looked up from germline, CDR1 is MDHEN and CDR2 is SYDVKM. The CDR3 covers 18 residues. The entire variable domain, with the rest obtained from reference TRBV28 and TRBJ1-5, is as follows: DVKVTQSSRYLVKRTGEKVFLECVQDMDHENMFWYRQDPGLGLRLIYFSYDVKMKEKGDIPEGYSVSREKKERFSLILESASTNQTSMYLCASIPRGGRGRDKLPQHFGDGTRLSIL.

This clone has a handful of counts. The V call is TRBV5-6, the J call TRBJ1-5; 10 bases are shared with TRBD1. V lost 2 bases, J lost 7 bases, and 6 bases stayed unmatched. This CDR3 is 15 amino acids long. CDR1 and CDR2 (germline): SGHDT, YYEEEE. The CDR3 DNA sequence: TGTGCCAGCAGCTTAGGGGACAGGGGAGGACAGCCCCAGCATTTT. Its translation: CASSLGDRGGQPQHF.

This chain links TRBV7-9 with TRBJ2-1, with D possibly being TRBD2 (5 bases). V lost 1 base and J 2 bases, leaving 12 bases between the germline ends. Germline CDR1 and CDR2: SEHNR and FQNEAQ (reference sequence). The length of the CDR3 is 16 residues. The CDR3 DNA reads as TGTGCCAGCAGCTTAGGCCCTGGGAGCCCCTACAATGAGCAGTTCTTC. Its protein is CASSLGPGSPYNEQFF.

V and J are TRBV27 and TRBJ2-3; 9 bases match TRBD2. V was clipped by 5 bases and J by 4 bases; unmatched bases: 4. Germline-derived CDR1 and CDR2 are MNHEY and SMNVEV (reference sequence). CDR3 length: 14 amino acids. The CDR3 here is CASSRRGGADTQYF. The CDR3 nucleotides are TGTGCCAGCAGTCGGCGGGGGGGCGCAGATACGCAGTATTTT.

V is TRBV7-2 and J is TRBJ2-7; D may be TRBD1 (6 bases). V lost 1 base and J 2 bases, leaving 12 bases between the germline ends. This CDR3 comprises 15 residues. CDR1 and CDR2 (germline): SGHTA, FQGNSA. The chain's CDR3 is CASSLVRGFPYEQYF. CDR3 DNA: TGTGCCAGCAGCTTAGTCAGGGGATTCCCCTACGAGCAGTACTTC.

J is TRBJ1-1 and V is TRBV7-3; a possible D gene is TRBD1 (5 bases). In germline, CDR1 is SGHTA, CDR2 FQGTGA. The CDR3 is made up of 13 amino acids. Trimming took off 5 bases at V and 3 bases at J, with 10 bases between the two ends. This CDR3 is CASSPGGDTEAFF. CDR3 nucleotides: TGTGCCAGCAGCCCCGGGGGGGACACTGAAGCTTTCTTT. Looking up the rest from reference TRBV7-3 and TRBJ1-1 gives the full variable domain: GAGVSQTPSNKVTEKGKYVELRCDPISGHTALYWYRQSLGQGPEFLIYFQGTGAADDSGLPNDRFFAVRPEGSVSTLKIQRTERGDSAVYLCASSPGGDTEAFFGQGTRLTVV.